The clone carrying this T cell receptor (beta chain) was seen a single time. The antigen remains unidentified. This sample is part of a study of T cell responses to AZD1222 COVID-19 vaccine. Study conclusions and caveats: Vaccination with two AZD1222 doses was followed by a rise in Spike-specific TCR breadth and depth. The peak T cell response came first, and repertoires were sampled only after it. Among those given AZD1222, only five to seven were seropositive at baseline. The donors showed a predominance of white British ancestry and of females, with possible underestimation of clonal diversity.

Here immunoSEQ multiplex PCR was the method, and the copy in TCRdb shows in-frame clones only, minus some. The sample holds 100,000 to 150,000 clones, around 84% seen once. Per germline, CDR1 MNHEY and CDR2 SVGAGI. The CDR3 length is 16 residues. V dropped 1 base and J dropped 0 bases, with 13 bases sitting between them. The chain links TRBV6-5 to TRBJ2-7; D perhaps matches TRBD1 (6 bases). This material consisted of peripheral blood, taken 28 days after the second AZD1222 dose. The clonotype originates from an adult who received the AZD1222 COVID-19 vaccine. The CDR3 sequence: CASSYWGQMSSYEQYF. CDR3 DNA: TGTGCCAGCAGTTACTGGGGACAAATGAGCTCCTACGAGCAGTACTTC.